A selection of T cell receptor beta chains follows, all from one sample in a study of blood T cell repertoires in COVID-19. Repertoires were generated with immunoSEQ multiplex PCR, while TCRdb's copy carries only in-frame clones and drops some. The table includes about 59,000 clones, around 67% detected once. The specimen was peripheral blood. The source of these receptors is a woman in her seventies with acute or convalescent COVID-19. CDR3s include the opening cysteine and the closing phenylalanine or tryptophan. D genes are given only for firm matches. Some rows have no size entry. The others give once, few or many, or a class for an expanded clone.

d_gene	v_gene	j_gene	abundance	CDR3aa	CDR3nt
TRBD1	TRBV5-1	TRBJ1-2	-	CASSPAGTGGVSFRYGYTF	TGCGCCAGCAGCCCAGCCGGGACAGGGGGCGTTAGCTTTCGGTATGGCTACACCTTC
TRBD2	TRBV7-6	TRBJ2-1	once	CASSWGLAGEGEQFF	TGTGCCAGCAGCTGGGGACTAGCGGGGGAAGGTGAGCAGTTCTTC
-	TRBV9	TRBJ1-3	-	CASSVDIGGAGGNTIYF	TGTGCCAGCAGCGTAGATATTGGGGGCGCAGGCGGAAACACCATATATTTT
-	TRBV7-3	TRBJ2-7	-	CASSLRRGWEQYF	TGTGCCAGCAGCTTAAGGAGGGGCTGGGAGCAGTACTTC
TRBD1	TRBV6-1	TRBJ1-3	-	CASSEQGAGGNTIYF	TGTGCCAGCAGTGAACAGGGGGCAGGAGGAAACACCATATATTTT
-	TRBV7-9	TRBJ1-1	-	CASSLRPHGTEAFF	TGTGCCAGCAGCTTGAGGCCCCACGGGACTGAAGCTTTCTTT
TRBD1	TRBV11-1	TRBJ1-2	-	CASSSIQGADYGYTF	TGTGCCAGCAGCTCGATACAGGGGGCGGACTATGGCTACACCTTC
TRBD1	TRBV7-3	TRBJ1-1	-	CASSHGTGSKAEAFF	TGTGCCAGCAGCCACGGGACAGGGTCAAAGGCTGAAGCTTTCTTT
-	TRBV5-5	TRBJ1-1	many	CASGLGAEAFF	TGTGCCAGCGGTTTGGGCGCTGAAGCTTTCTTT
TRBD1	TRBV14	TRBJ1-2	medium-sized	CASSQVLRTGAEGYGYTF	TGTGCCAGCAGCCAAGTCCTCCGGACAGGGGCAGAAGGGTATGGCTACACCTTC
-	TRBV5-4	TRBJ1-1	-	CASSFEGNTEAFF	TGTGCCAGCAGCTTTGAGGGAAACACTGAAGCTTTCTTT
-	TRBV5-4	TRBJ2-1	-	CASIDLGGGRNEQFF	TGTGCCAGCATCGATTTGGGGGGGGGCAGAAATGAGCAGTTCTTC
-	TRBV7-7	TRBJ2-3	-	CASSLDEGGTQYF	TGTGCTAGCAGCTTAGATGAGGGAGGTACGCAGTATTTT
-	TRBV7-3	TRBJ2-1	-	CASSWTDGYNEQFF	TGTGCCAGCAGTTGGACAGATGGGTACAATGAGCAGTTCTTC
-	TRBV7-8	TRBJ1-3	-	CASSLSWQGSGNTIYF	TGTGCCAGCAGCTTATCGTGGCAGGGGTCGGGAAACACCATATATTTT
TRBD1	TRBV6-5	TRBJ1-1	-	CASSLGQGVSNTEAFF	TGTGCCAGCAGTTTGGGACAGGGGGTCTCGAACACTGAAGCTTTCTTT
-	TRBV9	TRBJ2-5	-	CASSSWAGETQYF	TGTGCCAGCAGCTCCTGGGCGGGGGAGACCCAGTACTTC
TRBD1	TRBV5-6	TRBJ2-5	-	CASSFYSGTGAWTQYF	TGTGCCAGCAGCTTTTACTCCGGGACAGGGGCCTGGACCCAGTACTTC
-	TRBV15	TRBJ1-2	once	CATSRDLRNLYGYTF	TGTGCCACCAGCAGAGATCTCAGGAACCTCTATGGCTACACCTTC
-	TRBV6-5	TRBJ1-1	few	CASSYSIIRVNTEAFF	TGTGCCAGCAGTTACTCGATTATCAGGGTTAACACTGAAGCTTTCTTT
-	TRBV27	TRBJ2-7	-	CATRDISYEQYF	TGTGCCACCCGGGACATCTCCTACGAGCAGTACTTC
TRBD1	TRBV14	TRBJ2-3	-	CASSHPTGGGLGLGQYF	TGTGCCAGCAGCCACCCTACAGGGGGCGGGCTGGGCCTTGGGCAGTATTTT
-	TRBV19	TRBJ2-2	-	CASSIISSGVNTGELFF	TGTGCCAGTAGTATTATTAGTTCAGGGGTTAACACCGGGGAGCTGTTTTTT
-	TRBV18	TRBJ1-1	-	CASSTSPPAADTEAFF	TGTGCCAGCTCAACCAGTCCTCCCGCGGCGGACACTGAAGCTTTCTTT
TRBD1	TRBV10-3	TRBJ1-2	once	CAISEAGQGSHGYTF	TGTGCCATCAGTGAGGCGGGACAGGGGTCGCATGGCTACACCTTC
TRBD2	TRBV6-2/TRBV6-3	TRBJ2-5	-	CASSYVVAGGEETQYF	TGTGCCAGCAGTTACGTGGTAGCGGGGGGGGAAGAGACCCAGTACTTC
-	TRBV15	TRBJ1-5	-	CATSREDSPNQPQHF	TGTGCCACCAGCAGAGAGGACAGCCCCAATCAGCCCCAGCATTTT
-	TRBV10-1	TRBJ1-1	-	CASSESGAGSQEAFF	TGCGCCAGCAGTGAGTCTGGCGCGGGTAGCCAAGAAGCTTTCTTT
TRBD1	TRBV7-9	TRBJ1-4	-	CASSRRTGVDEKLFF	TGTGCCAGCAGCCGGAGGACAGGGGTGGATGAAAAACTGTTTTTT
-	TRBV21-1	TRBJ2-2	-	CASSRKTVTGELFF	TGTGCCAGCAGCAGGAAGACAGTAACCGGGGAGCTGTTTTTT
-	TRBV19	TRBJ2-3	-	CASSIDISSFADTQYF	TGTGCCAGTAGTATAGATATTAGCAGTTTCGCAGATACGCAGTATTTT
TRBD1	TRBV2	TRBJ2-7	-	CASTFAPLGQGVVKGLSYEQYF	TGTGCCAGCACCTTCGCCCCCCTGGGACAGGGGGTTGTAAAAGGACTCTCCTACGAGCAGTACTTC
TRBD2	TRBV20-1	TRBJ2-1	-	CSASLDSGGLSYNEQFF	TGCAGTGCTAGTTTGGATAGCGGGGGCCTCTCCTACAATGAGCAGTTCTTC
TRBD2	TRBV4-1	TRBJ2-1	-	CASSQERRLAGGESSNEQFF	TGCGCCAGCAGCCAAGAGAGGAGACTAGCGGGGGGCGAATCGTCCAATGAGCAGTTCTTC
TRBD1	TRBV5-6	TRBJ1-3	-	CASSSPRQGGNTIYF	TGTGCCAGCAGCTCACCCCGACAGGGAGGAAACACCATATATTTT
-	TRBV5-1	TRBJ2-5	-	CASRITGTPPQETQYF	TGCGCCAGCAGGATTACCGGGACTCCCCCACAAGAGACCCAGTACTTC
-	TRBV18	TRBJ1-5	-	CASSPPAAAGNQPQHF	TGTGCCAGCTCACCACCGGCCGCCGCGGGCAATCAGCCCCAGCATTTT
TRBD2	TRBV5-1	TRBJ2-7	few	CASSLGSGGVYSYEQYF	TGCGCCAGCAGCTTGGGGAGCGGGGGCGTTTACTCCTACGAGCAGTACTTC
-	TRBV5-5	TRBJ1-6	once	CASSLEFMPSSYNSPLHF	TGTGCCAGCAGCTTGGAATTCATGCCGAGCTCCTATAATTCACCCCTCCACTTT
-	TRBV5-6	TRBJ2-3	-	CASSPDSAGTDTQYF	TGTGCCAGCAGCCCCGACTCTGCCGGCACAGATACGCAGTATTTT
TRBD1	TRBV27	TRBJ1-5	-	CASSAIGTGHRRGNQPQHF	TGTGCCAGCAGTGCGATCGGGACAGGCCATCGTAGGGGCAATCAGCCCCAGCATTTT
-	TRBV7-9	TRBJ1-5	-	CASSEYSSNQPQHF	TGTGCCAGCAGCGAGTACTCTAGCAATCAGCCCCAGCATTTT
TRBD1	TRBV6-6	TRBJ1-1	-	CASTPQGATEAFF	TGTGCCAGCACCCCGCAGGGGGCGACTGAAGCTTTCTTT
-	TRBV30	TRBJ1-5	-	CAWSPGQDQPQHF	TGTGCCTGGAGCCCGGGACAAGATCAGCCCCAGCATTTT
-	TRBV7-2	TRBJ2-3	-	CASRPGRGKTTLDTDTQYF	TGTGCCAGCCGGCCCGGCAGGGGAAAAACGACCTTAGACACAGATACGCAGTATTTT
-	TRBV28	TRBJ1-2	-	CASFPGTFHNYGYTF	TGTGCCAGCTTCCCCGGGACATTCCATAACTATGGCTACACCTTC
TRBD2	TRBV20-1	TRBJ2-1	-	CSASLRGGSYNEQFF	TGCAGTGCTAGTCTACGGGGGGGGTCCTACAATGAGCAGTTCTTC
-	TRBV3-1/TRBV3-2	TRBJ1-1	-	CASSQFDRMGTEAFF	TGTGCCAGCAGCCAATTTGACAGAATGGGCACTGAAGCTTTCTTT
-	TRBV10-3	TRBJ1-2	-	CAITRGEGNYGYTF	TGTGCCATCACCAGGGGAGAGGGTAACTATGGCTACACCTTC
TRBD1	TRBV2	TRBJ2-1	once	CASRESGGGLYNEQFF	TGTGCCAGCAGGGAATCAGGGGGCGGATTGTACAATGAGCAGTTCTTC
-	TRBV5-5	TRBJ1-2	once	CASSLGGRGNYGYTF	TGTGCCAGCAGCTTGGGTGGCAGGGGTAACTATGGCTACACCTTC
TRBD1	TRBV10-2	TRBJ2-2	-	CASKGQGRAGELFF	TGCGCCAGCAAGGGACAGGGGAGGGCCGGGGAGCTGTTTTTT
-	TRBV10-2	TRBJ1-1	-	CASSERVWRGSMNTEAFF	TGCGCCAGCAGTGAGAGGGTGTGGAGGGGCTCCATGAACACTGAAGCTTTCTTT
-	TRBV30	TRBJ1-6	few	CAWSTDPRGYNSPLHF	TGTGCCTGGAGTACGGACCCCAGAGGGTATAATTCACCCCTCCACTTT
-	TRBV7-9	TRBJ1-6	-	CASSLDSSPLHF	TGTGCCAGCAGCTTGGACAGTTCACCCCTCCACTTT